The clone carrying this T cell receptor (beta chain) appeared a few times. The antigen is unknown. The CDR3 contains 14 residues. Germline V gene data show CDR1 as ENHRY and CDR2 as SYGVKD. The trim removed 2 bases at V and 2 bases at J, leaving 1 base unmatched. The data originate from a study of CD8 T cells in ankylosing spondylitis. In TCRdb, the 5' RACE reads were re-called with MiXCR into one record per CDR3 protein. The profile shows 250,000 to 300,000 distinct CDR3 sequences, roughly 20% of them singletons. General study results and limits: The clones that were linked to disease were reported to be significantly enriched in matched synovial fluid samples from ankylosing spondylitis patients. CD8+ disease-linked clones were present at relatively low frequencies in blood.

The sequence came from a male donor with ankylosing spondylitis or in good health (not recorded which). V is TRBV10-3 and J is TRBJ2-3, with 7 bases identical to TRBD1. Sequencing used blood, either unsorted or a sorted T cell fraction (not recorded which). The CDR3 nucleotides are TGTGCCATCAGTGAGGGACAGGCCACAGATACGCAGTATTTT. Protein product: CAISEGQATDTQYF.